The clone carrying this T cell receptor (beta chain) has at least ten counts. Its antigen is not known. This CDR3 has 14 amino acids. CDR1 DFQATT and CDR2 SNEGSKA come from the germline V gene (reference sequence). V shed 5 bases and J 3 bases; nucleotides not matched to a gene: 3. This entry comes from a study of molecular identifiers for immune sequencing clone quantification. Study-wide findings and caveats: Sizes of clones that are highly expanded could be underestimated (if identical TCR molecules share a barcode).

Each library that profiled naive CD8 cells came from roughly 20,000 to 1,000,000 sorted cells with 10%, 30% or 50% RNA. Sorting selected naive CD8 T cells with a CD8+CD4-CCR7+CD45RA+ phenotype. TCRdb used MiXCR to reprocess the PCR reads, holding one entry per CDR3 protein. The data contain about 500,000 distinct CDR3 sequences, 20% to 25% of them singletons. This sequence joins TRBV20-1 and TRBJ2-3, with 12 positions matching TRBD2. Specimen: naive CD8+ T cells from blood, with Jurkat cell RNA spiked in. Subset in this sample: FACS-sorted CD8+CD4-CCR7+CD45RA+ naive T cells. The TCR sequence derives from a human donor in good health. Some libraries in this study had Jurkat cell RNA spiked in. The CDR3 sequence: CSAGGLAGTDTQYF. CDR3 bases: TGCAGTGCTGGGGGACTAGCGGGTACAGATACGCAGTATTTT.